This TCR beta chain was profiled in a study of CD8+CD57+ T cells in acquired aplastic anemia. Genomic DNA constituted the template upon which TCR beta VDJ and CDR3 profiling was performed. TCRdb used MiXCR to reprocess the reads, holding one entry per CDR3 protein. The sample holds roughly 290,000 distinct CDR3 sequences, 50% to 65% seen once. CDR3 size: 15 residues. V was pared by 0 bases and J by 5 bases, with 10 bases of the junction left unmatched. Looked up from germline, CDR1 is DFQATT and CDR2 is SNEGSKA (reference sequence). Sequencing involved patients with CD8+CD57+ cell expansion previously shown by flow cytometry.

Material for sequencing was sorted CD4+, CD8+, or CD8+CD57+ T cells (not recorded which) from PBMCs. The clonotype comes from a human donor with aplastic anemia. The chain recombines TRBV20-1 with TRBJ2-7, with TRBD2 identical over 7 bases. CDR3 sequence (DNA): TGCAGTGCTAGAGATTGGCTAGCGGAGGGCCACGAGCAGTACTTC. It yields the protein CSARDWLAEGHEQYF.